This T cell receptor (beta chain) derives from a study of read filtering for tumor transcriptome and immune sequencing (dated by TCRdb to about 2020). For the study in its entirety: The cohort had roughly 17 male and 14 female patients with a mean age of roughly 66 years, ranging from about 47 to 90. Per sample, about 4.05 to 11 million TCR-region mapped reads were obtained with IR-seq, compared with only roughly 75 to 1,400 with RNA-seq. By revised international staging, fewer than ten patients were R-ISS I, some 16 were R-ISS II and 6 or 7 were R-ISS III. Using the same bone marrow samples, the study ran both targeted immune repertoire sequencing and bulk whole-transcriptome sequencing and then compared the TCR repertoires from each method. One of the main goals was to work out a read-filtering strategy for immune repertoire data, in particular whether clonotypes backed by only a single read should be removed. Whole-transcriptome libraries were prepared with the TruSeq RNA Access Library Prep Kit after DNase treatment. Results and caveats for the whole study, not just this receptor: When single-read clonotypes were removed, the proportions of shared clonotypes in IR-seq and RNA-seq correlated more strongly. Compared with RNA-seq, IR-seq captured clonotypes at much higher depth and more reliably, and a smaller IR-seq throughput was enough to identify most shared clonotypes. The sorted CD138-negative fraction was a mixed bone marrow immune population, not purified T cells. Single-read clonotypes made up about four fifths of clonotypes but approximately 3.5% of total reads in IR-seq, and approximately 73% of clonotypes and approximately 47% of reads in RNA-seq.

A distance of 9 bases separates the germline ends of V and J, which lose 0 bases and 4 bases respectively. The CDR3 totals 14 residues, both ends included. Only the CDR3 region is kept as DNA, spanning 42 bases read in frame from base 1. CDR1 and CDR2 are drawn from the germline V gene: MNHEY, SVGEGT. TCR libraries were built from approximately 0.4 ug RNA with the Immunoverse kit, using molecular barcoded adaptors covering alpha/delta and beta/gamma chains. TCR library preparation was performed with the same RNA that was used for transcriptome sequencing. An Illumina HiSeq 4000 with 2 x 150 cycles was used to sequence the TCR libraries. The study's processing was this. MiXCR aligned TCR reads to human V, D, J and C references and assembled the aligned reads into CDR3 clonotypes, with quality filtering and error correction included. The tcR package in R was used for analysis of clonotype counts and gene usage diversity. Raw mapping reads were checked after the RNA-seq reads had been mapped by STAR aligner version 2.5.3a onto the human GRCh37 genome. To test how sequencing depth affected the clonotypes detected, IR-seq fastq files were randomly downsampled with Seqtk 1.3. Through fastp at Q25 and MiXCR, TCRdb rebuilt clones from the public reads, retaining in-frame beta chains. Every CDR3 protein is listed once, alongside the most common genes and DNA of its rows. The V and J calls were determined by TCRdb, not by the authors. Within this sample are 100,000 to 150,000 distinct CDR3 sequences, with approximately 13% of them counted one time only. The top ten constitute just under 8.5% of the sample.

This clonotype was detected a few times. The antigen this receptor binds is unknown. The CDR3 ends on some other residue instead of the conserved phenylalanine or tryptophan, so this is likely a read error. Bone marrow was sampled from every patient at the time of active disease. Isolation of bone marrow mononuclear cells was performed by Ficoll-Hypaque density gradient centrifugation. To remove myeloma plasma cells, the cells were labeled with CD138 magnetic microbeads on a MACS separator, and CD138-negative cells were then collected by negative selection. Purity of the isolated cells was checked by flow cytometry on an Attune NxT using CD138 antibodies. Total RNA was extracted using TRIzol reagent and was quantified on a NanoDrop spectrophotometer. Paired RNA-seq and IR-seq were performed on each patient's CD138-negative bone marrow sample.

The V gene is TRBV6-2 or TRBV6-3 and the J gene is TRBJ1-1; TRBD1 is a weak D gene call, 5 bases matching. Sequences were obtained from a population of CD138-negative cells sorted from bone marrow. This specimen's cell subset or site label, interpreted: bone marrow mononuclear cells depleted of CD138+ plasma/myeloma cells by negative magnetic selection. This TCR was sampled from a donor at least 40 years old with multiple myeloma. The nucleotide sequence is given as TGTGCCAGCAGTTACTCATCGGGGACCACTGAAGCTTTCTTA. Translated, it reads CASSYSSGTTEAFL.